A selection of T cell receptor beta chains follows, all from one sample in a study of cytomegalovirus exposure and HLA in healthy donors. Data came from immunoSEQ multiplex PCR; TCRdb stores just in-frame clones and leaves some out. The sample lists 200,000 to 250,000 clones, around 86% occurring once. Material for sequencing was PBMCs. The source of these receptors is a woman younger than 35 in good health and CMV-seropositive. CDR3s include the opening cysteine and the closing phenylalanine or tryptophan. A D gene is named only where the DNA matches it firmly. A row's size may be missing; if present it is once, few, many or a size class.

j_call cdr3_length d_call v_call clone_size cdr3_aa cdr3_nt
TRBJ2-7 14 NA TRBV27 NA CASTTARVAYEQYF TGTGCCAGCACCACCGCCCGAGTCGCCTACGAGCAGTACTTC
TRBJ2-2 15 NA TRBV27 NA CASSLLAGPSGELFF TGTGCCAGCAGTTTATTGGCGGGACCTTCCGGGGAGCTGTTTTTT
TRBJ1-5 13 NA TRBV6-5 once CASSYAGNQPQHF TGTGCCAGCAGTTATGCGGGCAATCAGCCCCAGCATTTT
TRBJ2-1 17 TRBD2 TRBV5-4 NA CASSLDGLAGGYNEQFF TGTGCCAGCAGCTTGGATGGGCTAGCGGGAGGCTACAATGAGCAGTTCTTC
TRBJ1-4 14 NA TRBV5-1 NA CASSPRDTIEKLFF TGCGCCAGCAGTCCACGGGATACCATTGAAAAACTGTTTTTT
TRBJ2-2 17 TRBD2 TRBV9 NA CASSVGVLAGKTGELFF TGTGCCAGCAGCGTAGGAGTTTTAGCGGGAAAAACCGGGGAGCTGTTTTTT
TRBJ2-1 14 TRBD1 TRBV5-1 NA CASSHGQGWNEQFF TGCGCCAGCAGCCACGGACAGGGGTGGAATGAGCAGTTCTTC
TRBJ2-7 14 NA TRBV28 NA CASSRRGWEHEQYF TGTGCCAGCAGCCGAAGGGGGTGGGAACACGAGCAGTACTTC
TRBJ1-1 15 TRBD1 TRBV28 NA CASSPAGGGGTEAFF TGTGCCAGCAGTCCAGCAGGGGGCGGAGGGACTGAAGCTTTCTTT
TRBJ2-1 14 TRBD1 TRBV27 NA CASSGTVSGHEQFF TGTGCCAGCAGTGGGACAGTAAGTGGCCATGAGCAGTTCTTC
TRBJ2-7 16 NA TRBV5-6 NA CASSLAAGTFSYEQYF TGTGCCAGCAGCTTGGCGGCCGGGACTTTCTCCTACGAGCAGTACTTC
TRBJ1-1 13 NA TRBV27 NA CASRRHPNTEAFF TGTGCCAGCAGACGACACCCGAACACTGAAGCTTTCTTT
TRBJ2-4 13 TRBD1 TRBV30 NA CAWSVRPAGGVYF TGTGCCTGGAGTGTACGGCCGGCAGGGGGAGTGTACTTC
TRBJ2-3 14 TRBD1 TRBV5-1 NA CASSPDRVSDTQYF TGCGCCAGCAGCCCGGACAGGGTTAGCGATACGCAGTATTTT
TRBJ1-3 13 NA TRBV10-3 NA CAISDGGTNTIYF TGTGCCATCAGTGACGGGGGAACAAACACCATATATTTT
TRBJ2-7 19 TRBD1 TRBV27 NA CASSSLDRFRLTLANEQYF TGTGCCAGCAGTTCCCTGGACAGGTTCAGACTAACTCTTGCTAACGAGCAGTACTTC
TRBJ1-1 12 NA TRBV30 NA CAWRAGDTEAFF TGTGCCTGGAGGGCAGGGGACACTGAAGCTTTCTTT
TRBJ2-1 15 NA TRBV4-1 NA CASSLAGSTFYEQFF TGCGCCAGCAGCCTGGCCGGGAGTACTTTCTATGAGCAGTTCTTC
TRBJ2-7 14 TRBD2 TRBV6-6 once CASSYSGRAYEQYF TGTGCCAGCAGTTACAGCGGGAGGGCATACGAGCAGTACTTC
TRBJ2-5 15 TRBD2 TRBV6-5 few CASTVAGGSQETQYF TGTGCCAGCACCGTAGCGGGAGGGTCCCAAGAGACCCAGTACTTC
TRBJ1-1 18 NA TRBV5-1 NA CASSFGIAIDGGSPEAFF TGCGCCAGCAGCTTCGGGATAGCCATCGACGGGGGGAGCCCCGAAGCTTTCTTT
TRBJ2-1 19 TRBD2 TRBV4-1 NA CASSQEGTSILPSYNEQFF TGCGCCAGCAGCCAAGAAGGGACTAGTATCCTCCCTTCCTACAATGAGCAGTTCTTC
TRBJ2-7 13 NA TRBV18 NA CASSPPTPYEQYF TGTGCCAGCTCACCACCGACACCCTACGAGCAGTACTTC
TRBJ1-5 15 NA TRBV4-1 NA CASSPTREGNQPQHF TGCGCCAGCAGCCCTACTAGGGAAGGGAATCAGCCCCAGCATTTT
TRBJ2-7 13 NA TRBV7-9 NA CASSLPGNVEQYF TGTGCCAGCAGCTTACCGGGGAACGTCGAGCAGTACTTC
TRBJ2-1 12 NA TRBV30 NA CARDTQGNEQFF TGTGCCAGAGATACTCAGGGCAATGAGCAGTTCTTC
TRBJ1-2 13 NA TRBV30 NA CAWSKGGAYGYTF TGTGCCTGGAGTAAAGGGGGGGCGTATGGCTACACCTTC
TRBJ1-2 12 NA TRBV6-5 NA CASSQGPYGYTF TGTGCCAGCAGTCAGGGGCCCTATGGCTACACCTTC
TRBJ2-2 13 NA TRBV9 few CASSVLMRGELFF TGTGCCAGCAGCGTACTCATGAGGGGGGAGCTGTTTTTT
TRBJ2-2 17 NA TRBV4-2 NA CASSQDQRSDSTGELFF TGTGCCAGCAGCCAAGATCAGCGATCCGATTCCACCGGGGAGCTGTTTTTT
TRBJ2-7 14 NA TRBV19 NA CASSIPGRGFEQYF TGTGCCAGTAGTATCCCGGGCAGGGGTTTCGAGCAGTACTTC
TRBJ1-1 12 TRBD1 TRBV28 NA CASRQGALEAFF TGTGCCAGCAGACAGGGGGCGCTTGAAGCTTTCTTT
TRBJ1-2 13 NA TRBV5-6 NA CASSIRGNYGYTF TGTGCCAGCAGCATTAGGGGAAATTATGGCTACACCTTC
TRBJ1-2 15 TRBD1 TRBV11-3 NA CASSLGDRADYGYTF TGTGCCAGCAGCTTAGGGGACAGGGCGGACTATGGCTACACCTTC
TRBJ2-5 11 NA TRBV30 NA CAGGQQETQYF TGTGCCGGTGGACAGCAAGAGACCCAGTACTTC
TRBJ2-1 16 TRBD1 TRBV6-6 NA CASSYGQGRSYNEQFF TGTGCCAGCAGTTACGGACAGGGGCGATCCTACAATGAGCAGTTCTTC
TRBJ2-3 15 TRBD2 TRBV7-3 NA CASSSGTSGRDTQYF TGTGCCAGCAGTTCCGGGACTAGCGGGAGAGATACGCAGTATTTT
TRBJ1-5 14 TRBD1 TRBV5-8 NA CASTEQGASQPQHF TGTGCCAGCACCGAACAGGGGGCGAGTCAGCCCCAGCATTTT
TRBJ2-7 15 TRBD2 TRBV5-1 NA CASSFVGLAGEEQYF TGCGCCAGCAGCTTCGTAGGACTAGCGGGAGAGGAGCAGTACTTC
TRBJ2-3 14 NA TRBV19 NA CASSIVADTDTQYF TGTGCCAGTAGTATAGTAGCCGACACAGATACGCAGTATTTT
TRBJ1-5 15 NA TRBV9 NA CASSVSRGAGQPQHF TGTGCCAGCAGCGTATCTCGGGGGGCCGGTCAGCCCCAGCATTTT
TRBJ1-1 14 NA TRBV27 NA CASNVQGPVTEAFF TGTGCCAGCAACGTTCAGGGGCCGGTGACTGAAGCTTTCTTT
TRBJ2-1 14 TRBD1 TRBV27 NA CASSLGTVHNEQFF TGTGCCAGCAGCCTGGGGACAGTCCACAATGAGCAGTTCTTC
TRBJ2-5 14 NA TRBV4-1 NA CASSLRDTEETQYF TGCGCCAGCAGCCTCCGGGACACTGAAGAGACCCAGTACTTC
TRBJ1-1 13 NA TRBV19 NA CASSIISGQGAFF TGTGCCAGTAGTATTATCAGTGGCCAGGGCGCTTTCTTT
TRBJ1-1 13 NA TRBV2 NA CASSRTENTEAFF TGTGCCAGCAGCCGGACAGAGAACACTGAAGCTTTCTTT
TRBJ1-3 15 NA TRBV4-1 NA CASSPPWGAGNTIYF TGCGCCAGCAGCCCCCCCTGGGGGGCTGGAAACACCATATATTTT
TRBJ1-2 16 TRBD1 TRBV30 NA CAWSPSRQGFVYGYTF TGTGCCTGGAGCCCGAGTCGACAGGGCTTTGTCTATGGCTACACCTTC